This T cell receptor beta chain was captured by sequencing in a study of shared clonotypes between healthy human individuals. About the research overall: A few men and a couple of women, aged 18 to 49, were donors.

In the naive CD8 group, cells lacked CD45RO and were positively selected for CCR7, so terminally differentiated effector memory CD45RA+ cells were left out. Researchers ran the assay at a deep level. Repertoires were generated with immunoSEQ multiplex PCR, while TCRdb's copy carries only in-frame clones and drops some. The table includes about 2.1 million clones, 93% detected once. This clone was counted once. Its antigen is as yet unknown. The same CDR3 also results from other DNA sequences found in this sample. CDR3 length equals 12 residues. Trimming removed 5 bases from V and 5 bases from J, with 9 bases in between. CDR1 is SEHNR and CDR2 is FQNEAQ in the germline V gene (reference sequence). Study-level points and caveats: The study drew on few donors, limiting represented genetic and exposure-history diversity. Shared across a few donors were 4% to 5% of the naive CD4 clonotypes.

Sequencing was done on a sample of naive CD8+ T cells from PBMCs. This chain connects TRBV7-9 to TRBJ1-1; weak D call: TRBD1 (5 bases). This receptor was obtained from a man between 18 and 29 years old in good health. Some clones in this sample may be carry-over from other donors' samples. In DNA form, the CDR3 reads TGTGCCAGCAGCCCAAGACAGACTGAAGCTTTCTTT. Its protein is CASSPRQTEAFF.